This T cell receptor (beta chain) is from a study of blood T cell repertoires in COVID-19. At the level of the study: Some COVID-19 samples were acute and others convalescent; all came from the United States, Italy and Spain.

The assay was immunoSEQ multiplex PCR, and TCRdb's table has in-frame clones only and misses some. The sample has 12,000 or so clones, approximately 85% seen once. Germline-derived CDR1 and CDR2 are MNHNY and SVGAGI (reference sequence). This CDR3 region has 14 residues. Trimming pared 5 bases from V and 4 bases from J, leaving 14 bases between. The source is a human donor in a cohort sampled during active COVID-19. Input material: peripheral blood. The chain combines TRBV6-6 with TRBJ1-2; D uncertain. This chain's CDR3 is CASSPGVRSYGYTF. The DNA of the CDR3 is TGTGCCAGCAGTCCCGGGGTCCGGAGCTATGGCTACACCTTC.